This T cell receptor beta chain was sequenced during a study of blood T cell repertoires in COVID-19. Study context: Collection of acute and convalescent COVID-19 samples took place in the United States, Italy and Spain. Sources were T cells, B-cell-depleted T cells, or PBMCs; the material itself was cDNA or gDNA.

Per the study methods: Estimation of nucleated cell counts was performed using reference gene primer amplification. Assay: immunoSEQ multiplex PCR; the TCRdb copy retains only in-frame clones and omits some. D and trimming were read from the DNA, whereas the V and J calls and clone size are those reported in that table. The sample contains roughly 240,000 clones, around four fifths of which appear only once. Germline V CDR1 and CDR2: LGHNA, YNFKEQ. The CDR3 runs 14 residues. The germline V and J ends were trimmed by 0 bases and 6 bases, with 12 bases remaining between them. This receptor was identified in an elderly woman with acute or convalescent COVID-19. The chain joins TRBV4-2 to TRBJ2-7; TRBD1 is a possible D gene (6 bases). Sequencing input: peripheral blood. CDR3 DNA sequence: TGTGCCAGCAGCCAAGATTTAGGGGGACGCGAGCAGTACTTC. It yields the protein CASSQDLGGREQYF.